These 10 T cell receptor beta chains came from one sample sequenced in a study of T cell repertoires in cytomegalovirus infection. TCRdb itself ran the reads through MiXCR, one entry per CDR3 protein. Among 450,000 to 550,000 distinct CDR3 sequences listed, 16% were seen once. The sequenced material came from CD8+ T cells from PBMCs. Source of these receptors: a human donor in good health (CMV status not recorded). Some clones in this sample may be carry-over from other donors' samples.

In this sample, this clonotype turned up a few times. One end of the junction varies from germline; a read error may be responsible. V and J are TRBV5-6 and TRBJ1-2, with 8 bases that match TRBD1. CDR3 length equals 12 residues. Germline CDR1 is SGHDT and CDR2 is YYEEEE. As DNA, the CDR3 is TGTGCCAGCAGCTTGGGGACAGGGCCCGAGGTCTTC. Protein product: CASSLGTGPEVF. Filled out from reference TRBV5-6 and TRBJ1-2, the complete variable domain reads DAGVTQSPTHLIKTRGQQVTLRCSPKSGHDTVSWYQQALGQGPQFIFQYYEEEERQRGNFPDRFSGHQFPNYSSELNVNALLLGDSALYLCASSLGTGPEVFGSGTRLTVV.

This clonotype was seen ten or more times. The genes are TRBV12-3 or TRBV12-4 and TRBJ2-7; tentatively, D is TRBD1 (6 bases). This CDR3 has 13 amino acids. Trimming removed 1 base at V and 3 bases at J, with 7 bases between. The DNA of the CDR3 is TGTGCCAGCAGTTTAGGAGGGGGCTACGAGCAGTACTTC. Protein product: CASSLGGGYEQYF.

Only a few counts were recorded for this clonotype. The genes are TRBV6-4 and TRBJ2-2; perhaps TRBD2 as D (5 bases). V was cut by 8 bases and J by 3 bases, with 16 bases left in between. The CDR3 is 15 amino acids. The germline V gene has CDR1 MRHNA and CDR2 SNTAGT. In nucleotides, the CDR3 is TGTGCCAGCGGAGCGGTTTCCGGGGACACCGGGGAGCTGTTTTTT. It specifies CASGAVSGDTGELFF.

This clonotype came up a few times. The chain couples TRBV6-2 or TRBV6-3 to TRBJ1-2; unclear D gene. CDR3 length equals 16 residues. Trimming stripped 5 bases from V and 3 bases from J, with 19 bases between. The germline gives CDR1 MNHEY, CDR2 SVGEGT. The chain's CDR3 is CASSPQIAYRDYGYTF. CDR3 DNA: TGTGCCAGCAGTCCGCAGATCGCTTACAGAGACTATGGCTACACCTTC.

This clonotype has only a few counts. This chain joins TRBV12-3 or TRBV12-4 and TRBJ2-5; D not resolved. The CDR3 sequence is 13 residues long. V lost 8 bases and J 1 base, leaving 11 bases between the germline ends. The DNA of the CDR3 is TGTGCCAGCGGACCAGTCATCCAAGAGACCCAGTACTTC. Translation: CASGPVIQETQYF.

The gene calls are TRBV9 and TRBJ2-7; no firm D call. The length of the CDR3 is 14 residues. Germline CDR1 reads SGDLS; CDR2 reads YYNGEE. Trimming shortened V by 3 bases and J by 4 bases, and 14 bases separated the two germline ends. The CDR3, as DNA: TGTGCCAGCAGCGCTCGAGAGTTTATTTACGAGCAGTACTTC. Translated: CASSAREFIYEQYF.

This clonotype turned up a few times. The J gene is TRBJ2-7, the V gene TRBV5-1, with D maybe TRBD1 (5 bases). V dropped 0 bases and J dropped 5 bases, with 12 bases sitting between them. This CDR3 is built from 14 residues. In germline, CDR1 is SGHRS, CDR2 YFSETQ. CDR3: CASSLEGARDEQYF. Here the CDR3 DNA reads TGCGCCAGCAGCTTGGAAGGGGCTAGGGACGAGCAGTACTTC.

The rearrangement uses TRBV19 and TRBJ1-5; possibly TRBD1 for D (6 bases). This CDR3 has 16 amino acids. Trimming left V 5 bases short and J 2 bases short, with 16 bases between. CDR1 and CDR2 (germline): LNHDA, SQIVND (reference sequence). The CDR3 sequence: CASSWGGGVGNQPQHF. DNA of the CDR3: TGTGCCAGTAGTTGGGGGGGGGGCGTCGGCAATCAGCCCCAGCATTTT.

This chain joins TRBV29-1 and TRBJ1-2, with TRBD1 as a possible D gene (6 bases). The CDR3 has 11 amino acids. Germline V CDR1 and CDR2: SQVTM, ANQGSEA. The germline V and J ends were trimmed by 7 bases and 11 bases, with 17 bases remaining between them. The CDR3 DNA sequence: TGCAGCGCAATAGAGGGACACTTATACACCTTC. This codes for CSAIEGHLYTF.

Only a few counts were recorded for this clonotype. The genes are TRBV11-2 and TRBJ1-2; D uncertain. The CDR3 spans 14 residues. The germline V gene has CDR1 SGHAT and CDR2 FQNNGV. V lost 0 bases and J 1 base, leaving 6 bases between the germline ends. CDR3 sequence reads: CASSLDGINYGYTF. In DNA form, the CDR3 reads TGTGCCAGCAGCTTAGACGGGATTAACTATGGCTACACCTTC.